The clone carrying this T cell receptor (beta chain) was counted at least ten times. The data were obtained in a study of T cells in Graves' hyperthyroidism and ophthalmopathy. The CDR3 is made up of 15 amino acids. The V segment lost 7 bases and the J segment 4 bases; nucleotides outside the gene matches: 11. The germline V gene encodes CDR1 LNHDA and CDR2 SQIVND (reference sequence). There were TCR beta CDR3 regions amplified from RNA transcripts. HTBI primers were the set used in a first-round RT-PCR of the TCR CDR3. From the multiplex PCR reads, TCRdb called clonotypes with MiXCR, one entry per CDR3 protein. The repertoire holds 640,000 or so distinct CDR3 sequences, with roughly 14% as singletons.

This chain connects TRBV19 to TRBJ1-2; TRBD1 matches 8 bases. The sequence derives from a woman in her thirties or forties with Graves' ophthalmopathy. The specimen sequenced was blood. CDR3 sequence (DNA): TGTGCCAGTACCCCCAGGGGGCAGGCTATCTATGGCTACACCTTC. This encodes CASTPRGQAIYGYTF.